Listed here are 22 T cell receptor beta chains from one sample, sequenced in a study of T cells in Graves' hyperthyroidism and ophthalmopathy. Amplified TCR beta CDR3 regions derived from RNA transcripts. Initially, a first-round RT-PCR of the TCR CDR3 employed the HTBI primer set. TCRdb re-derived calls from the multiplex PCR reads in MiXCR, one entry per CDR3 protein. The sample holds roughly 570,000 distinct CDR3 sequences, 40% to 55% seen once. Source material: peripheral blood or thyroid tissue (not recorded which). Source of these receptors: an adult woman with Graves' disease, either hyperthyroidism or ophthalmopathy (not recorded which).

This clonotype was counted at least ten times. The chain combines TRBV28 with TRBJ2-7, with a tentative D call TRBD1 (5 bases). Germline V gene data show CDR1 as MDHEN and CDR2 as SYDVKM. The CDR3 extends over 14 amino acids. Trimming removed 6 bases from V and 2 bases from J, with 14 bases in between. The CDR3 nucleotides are TGTGCCAGCAGCGTCCGACAGCCTACCTACGAGCAGTACTTC. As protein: CASSVRQPTYEQYF. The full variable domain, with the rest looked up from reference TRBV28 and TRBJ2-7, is DVKVTQSSRYLVKRTGEKVFLECVQDMDHENMFWYRQDPGLGLRLIYFSYDVKMKEKGDIPEGYSVSREKKERFSLILESASTNQTSMYLCASSVRQPTYEQYFGPGTRLTVT.

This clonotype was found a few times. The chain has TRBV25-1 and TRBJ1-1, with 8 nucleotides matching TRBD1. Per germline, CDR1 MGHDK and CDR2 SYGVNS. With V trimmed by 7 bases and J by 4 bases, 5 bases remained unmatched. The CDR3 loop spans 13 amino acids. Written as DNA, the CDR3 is TGTGCCAGCAAGCACGACAGGGGCACTGAAGCTTTCTTT. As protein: CASKHDRGTEAFF.

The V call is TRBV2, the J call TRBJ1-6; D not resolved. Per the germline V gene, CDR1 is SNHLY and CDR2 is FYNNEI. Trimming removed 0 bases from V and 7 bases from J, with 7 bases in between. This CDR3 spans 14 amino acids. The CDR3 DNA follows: TGTGCCAGCAGTGAAGCGCTAGGAAATTCACCCCTCCACTTT. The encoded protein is CASSEALGNSPLHF.

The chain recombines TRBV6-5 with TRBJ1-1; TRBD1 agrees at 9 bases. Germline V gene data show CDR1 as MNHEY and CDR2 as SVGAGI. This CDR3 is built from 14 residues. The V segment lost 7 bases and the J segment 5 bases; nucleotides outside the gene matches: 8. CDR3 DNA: TGTGCCAGCACCTTGACAGGGGGACGGACTGAAGCTTTCTTT. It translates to CASTLTGGRTEAFF.

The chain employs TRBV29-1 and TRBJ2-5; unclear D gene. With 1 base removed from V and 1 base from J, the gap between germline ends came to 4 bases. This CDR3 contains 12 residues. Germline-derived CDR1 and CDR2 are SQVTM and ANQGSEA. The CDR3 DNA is TGCAGCGTTGAAGTTGGCCAAGAGACCCAGTACTTC. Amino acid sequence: CSVEVGQETQYF. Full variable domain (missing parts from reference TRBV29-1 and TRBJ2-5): SAVISQKPSRDICQRGTSLTIQCQVDSQVTMMFWYRQQPGQSLTLIATANQGSEATYESGFVIDKFPISRPNLTFSTLTVSNMSPEDSSIYLCSVEVGQETQYFGPGTRLLVL.

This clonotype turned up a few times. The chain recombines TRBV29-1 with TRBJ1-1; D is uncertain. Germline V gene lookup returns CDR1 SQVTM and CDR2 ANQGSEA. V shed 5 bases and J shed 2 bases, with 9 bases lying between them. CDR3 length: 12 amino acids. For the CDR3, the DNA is TGCAGCGTTTACGGGCCTAACACTGAAGCTTTCTTT. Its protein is CSVYGPNTEAFF.

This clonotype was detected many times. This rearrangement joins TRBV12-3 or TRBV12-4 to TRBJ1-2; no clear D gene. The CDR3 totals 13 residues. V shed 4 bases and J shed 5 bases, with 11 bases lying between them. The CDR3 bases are TGTGCCAGCAGTTCGTCCCGTTCGTATGGCTACACCTTC. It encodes CASSSSRSYGYTF.

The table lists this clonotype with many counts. Written as DNA, the CDR3 is TGCAGCGTTGTATTTGGGGACGGGTATGGCTACACCTTC. Translation: CSVVFGDGYGYTF. This chain connects TRBV29-1 to TRBJ1-2, with D maybe TRBD1 (5 bases). Germline V gene data show CDR1 as SQVTM and CDR2 as ANQGSEA. The CDR3 sequence is 13 residues long. The V end lost 4 bases, the J end lost 5 bases, and 14 bases lay between the germline ends.

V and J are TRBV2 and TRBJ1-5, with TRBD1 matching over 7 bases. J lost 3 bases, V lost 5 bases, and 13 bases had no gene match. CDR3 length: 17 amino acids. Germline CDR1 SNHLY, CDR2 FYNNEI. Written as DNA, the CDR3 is TGTGCCAGCAGTATGACCCAGGGGGGTACGAACAATCAGCCCCAGCATTTT. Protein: CASSMTQGGTNNQPQHF.

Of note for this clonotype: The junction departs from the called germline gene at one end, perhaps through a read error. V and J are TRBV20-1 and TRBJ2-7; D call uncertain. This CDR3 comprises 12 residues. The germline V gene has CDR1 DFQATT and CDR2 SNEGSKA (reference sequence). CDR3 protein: CSAKYLTYEQYF. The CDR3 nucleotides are TGCAGTGCTAAATACCTAACCTACGAGCAATACTTC.

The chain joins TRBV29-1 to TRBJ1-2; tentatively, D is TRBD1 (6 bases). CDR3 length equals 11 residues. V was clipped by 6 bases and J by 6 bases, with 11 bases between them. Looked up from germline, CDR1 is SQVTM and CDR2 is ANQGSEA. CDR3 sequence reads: CSVKQGDGYTF. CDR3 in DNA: TGCAGCGTCAAACAGGGTGATGGCTACACCTTC.

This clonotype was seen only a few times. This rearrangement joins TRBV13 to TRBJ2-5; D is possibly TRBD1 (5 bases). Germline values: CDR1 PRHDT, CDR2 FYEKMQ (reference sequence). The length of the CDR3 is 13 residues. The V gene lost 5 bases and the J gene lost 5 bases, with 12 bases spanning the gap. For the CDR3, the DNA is TGTGCCAGCAGCCGCAGGGATGGGGAGACCCAGTACTTC. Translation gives CASSRRDGETQYF.

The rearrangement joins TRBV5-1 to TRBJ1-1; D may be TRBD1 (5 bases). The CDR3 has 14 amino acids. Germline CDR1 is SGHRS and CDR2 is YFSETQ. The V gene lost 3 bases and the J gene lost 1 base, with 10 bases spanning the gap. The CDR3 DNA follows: TGCGCCAGCAGCTCACAGGCCTCGAACACTGAAGCTTTCTTT. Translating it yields CASSSQASNTEAFF. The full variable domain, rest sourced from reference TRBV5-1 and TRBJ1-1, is KAGVTQTPRYLIKTRGQQVTLSCSPISGHRSVSWYQQTPGQGLQFLFEYFSETQRNKGNFPGRFSGRQFSNSRSEMNVSTLELGDSALYLCASSSQASNTEAFFGQGTRLTVV.

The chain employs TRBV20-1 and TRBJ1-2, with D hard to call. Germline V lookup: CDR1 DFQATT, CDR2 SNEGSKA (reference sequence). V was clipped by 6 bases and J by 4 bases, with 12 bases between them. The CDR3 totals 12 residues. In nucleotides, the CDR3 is TGCAGTGCCCAAGACGGGCCCTATGGCTACACCTTC. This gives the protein CSAQDGPYGYTF.

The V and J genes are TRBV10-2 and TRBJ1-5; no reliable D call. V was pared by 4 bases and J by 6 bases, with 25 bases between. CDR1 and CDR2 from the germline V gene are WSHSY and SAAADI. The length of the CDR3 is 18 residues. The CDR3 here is CASSASSLIWAAGQPQHF. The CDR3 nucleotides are TGCGCCAGCAGTGCCAGCAGCTTAATCTGGGCTGCCGGTCAGCCCCAGCATTTT.

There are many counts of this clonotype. This chain's CDR3 is CSAEQRQETQYF. CDR3 sequence (DNA): TGCAGTGCTGAACAGCGCCAAGAGACCCAGTACTTC. The chain links TRBV20-1 to TRBJ2-5; D is undetermined. CDR3 size: 12 residues. Germline CDR1 reads DFQATT; CDR2 reads SNEGSKA (reference sequence). V dropped 5 bases and J dropped 1 base, with 8 bases sitting between them.

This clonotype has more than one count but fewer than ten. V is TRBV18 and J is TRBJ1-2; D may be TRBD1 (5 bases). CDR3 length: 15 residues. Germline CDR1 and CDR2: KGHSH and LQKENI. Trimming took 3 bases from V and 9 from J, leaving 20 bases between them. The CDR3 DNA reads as TGTGCCAGCTCACCTCGGGACGCCGGGGGGTATCGCTACACCTTC. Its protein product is CASSPRDAGGYRYTF.

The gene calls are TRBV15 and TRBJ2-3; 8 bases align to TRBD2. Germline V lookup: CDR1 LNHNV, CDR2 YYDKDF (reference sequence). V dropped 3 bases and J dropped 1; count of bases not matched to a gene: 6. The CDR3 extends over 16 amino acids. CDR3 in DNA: TGTGCCACCAGCAGGGGTTTAGCGGGGCGCACAGATACGCAGTATTTT. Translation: CATSRGLAGRTDTQYF.

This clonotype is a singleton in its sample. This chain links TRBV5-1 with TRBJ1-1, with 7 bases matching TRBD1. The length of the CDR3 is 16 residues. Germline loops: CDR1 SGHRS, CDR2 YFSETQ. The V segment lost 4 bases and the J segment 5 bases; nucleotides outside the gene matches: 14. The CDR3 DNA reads TGCGCCAGCAGCCCCGCGATACTCACAGGGGAAACTGAAGCTTTCTTT. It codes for CASSPAILTGETEAFF. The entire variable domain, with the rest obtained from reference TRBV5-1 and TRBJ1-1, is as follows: KAGVTQTPRYLIKTRGQQVTLSCSPISGHRSVSWYQQTPGQGLQFLFEYFSETQRNKGNFPGRFSGRQFSNSRSEMNVSTLELGDSALYLCASSPAILTGETEAFFGQGTRLTVV.

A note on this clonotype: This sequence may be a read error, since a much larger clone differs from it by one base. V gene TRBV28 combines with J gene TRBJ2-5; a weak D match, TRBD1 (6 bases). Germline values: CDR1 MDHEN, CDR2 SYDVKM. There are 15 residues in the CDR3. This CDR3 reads CASTELRGGQETQCF. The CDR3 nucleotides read TGTGCCAGCACCGAACTCAGGGGCGGTCAAGAGACCCAGTGCTTC.

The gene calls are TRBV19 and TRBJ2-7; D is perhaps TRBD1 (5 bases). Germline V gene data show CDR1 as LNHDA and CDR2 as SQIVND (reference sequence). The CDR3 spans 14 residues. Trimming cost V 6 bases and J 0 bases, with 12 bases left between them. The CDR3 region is CASSWTSLSYEQYF. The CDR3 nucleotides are TGTGCCAGTAGCTGGACATCGCTCTCCTACGAGCAGTACTTC.

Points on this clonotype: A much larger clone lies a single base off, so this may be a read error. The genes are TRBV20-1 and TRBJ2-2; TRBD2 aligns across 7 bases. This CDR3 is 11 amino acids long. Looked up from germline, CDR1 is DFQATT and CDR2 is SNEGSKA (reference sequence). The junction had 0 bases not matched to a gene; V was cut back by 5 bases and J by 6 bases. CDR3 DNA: TGCAGTGCTGCGGGGGCCGGGGAGCTGTTTTTT. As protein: CSAAGAGELFF.